The sequence of this T cell receptor beta chain was determined in a study of cytomegalovirus exposure and HLA in healthy donors (dated by TCRdb to 2016 to 2017). Regarding the research as a whole: An earlier analysis of approximately 640 of the donors reported roughly 270 Gb of sequence data and 117 million unique TCR beta sequences from 190 million or so T cells. An early release that covered 640 HLA-typed donors contained approximately 300 gigabases of sequencing data and 75 million to 100 million unique TCR sequences. Of the roughly 400 genotyped donors, more than 75% were placed in the genetic ancestry cluster associated with self-reported Caucasian donors. The study aimed to test whether cataloging public T cell receptors could reveal signatures of past pathogen exposure. The study profiled the T cell repertoires of fewer than 850 subjects by immunosequencing and related them to cytomegalovirus serostatus. Along with the roughly 670-subject first cohort, a separate validation cohort of over a hundred different subjects was used. High-throughput TCR immunosequencing, statistical association of individual TCRs with disease status, and machine learning were combined to predict cytomegalovirus infection status. A later analysis re-examined previously published TCR beta repertoires from more than 650 donors and added high-resolution HLA genotyping to investigate patterns of TCR occurrence. In the later analysis, no new phenotypic data were used to find candidate immune exposures; instead, reliance was placed on TCR beta sequences and their occurrence across donors. To decide whether each TCR beta V gene segment behaved as functional or pseudogenic, an earlier analysis of some 600 of the donors relied on high-throughput TCR beta sequencing. Alongside the repertoire data, information on donor age, sex, ethnicity and CMV serostatus was compiled. In a later genetic analysis, genome-wide SNP genotypes for about three fifths of the roughly 670 donors were used, and that subset was treated as a discovery cohort. Every discovery cohort repertoire had been produced on one sequencing platform. Both class I and class II loci were covered by HLA typing, at four-digit resolution. The number of typed donors differed by locus: about 620-630 for A, B, C, DRB1 and DQB1; 522 for DQA1; fewer than 610 for DPA1; and around 450 for DPB1. A handful of DR-DQ haplotypes were handled as single units for association and clustering because linkage in the cohort was strong. Among about 400 genotyped donors of the cohort, an average of about 240,000 unique TCR beta nucleotide sequences was sequenced per donor, of which approximately 18% were non-productive.

CDR3 length: 17 amino acids, cysteine to phenylalanine. Just CDR3 DNA is preserved here, 51 bases in frame from base 1. Via the germline V gene (reference sequence), CDR1 is SEHNR and CDR2 FQNEAQ. V is reduced by 2 bases and J by 0 bases, leaving a spacing of 17 bases between them. The cohort comprised some 730 healthy bone marrow donors. At the time of sampling, every cohort member was nominally healthy, though immune exposures that went unrecorded were likely present. The donor tested CMV seronegative and was one of the 352 seronegative cohort members. A peripheral blood sample was provided by each donor, and peripheral blood mononuclear cells were used for TCR beta sequencing. The Qiagen DNeasy Blood Extraction Kit was used to extract genomic DNA from the blood cell samples. Comments on this clone: It lacks a known antigen.

Overall study results and their limits: Only TCR beta chains were sequenced in this cohort, and the absence of alpha or paired-chain data limited detectable features. The presence/absence analyses assumed that sequencing depth was roughly uniform across donors, and that assumption may not be true. The only immune exposure information available for the cohort was CMV serostatus. According to a later analysis, most CMV-associated TCR beta chains appeared to be HLA-restricted, and the HLA associations seemed to be driven largely by CMV exposure. The authors suggested that the approach could potentially be generalized to other disease states and immunological phenotypes. The 87-base-pair reads could not distinguish some IMGT-functional V segments, including TRBV6-2 and TRBV6-3, so those segments were excluded. Cytomegalovirus status was reported to be diagnosed by the classifier with high specificity and sensitivity in both the original and validation cohorts. In a later analysis, the rate of TCR association differed among HLA loci, with DRB1 alleles having the most associated TCRs and HLA-C alleles having the fewest. According to a later genetic analysis, donors in an Asian-associated ancestry cluster had fewer N-insertions in productive TCRs than the roughly 700-donor mean. In vitro tests confirmed that a few of the cytomegalovirus-associated TCR beta chains recognize cytomegalovirus antigens. About 17 rarely observed V segments, including chromosome 9 orphons, were excluded from the earlier analysis of approximately 500 of the donors because counts were too low. When HLA alleles, especially DR and DQ, strongly co-occurred, TCR associations were difficult to assign to individual alleles. Because HLA typing was unavailable for some donors at each locus, only the typed subset was used in association tests. A further reported finding was that TCR beta sequences accurately predicted the HLA-A and HLA-B alleles for most subjects in the first cohort. A cluster of highly shared sequence variants was judged likely to represent a technical artifact of the sequencing pipeline. In a later genetic analysis, a missense DCLRE1C variant was associated with V-gene and J-gene trimming of TCR beta chains, and the association was replicated in an independent cohort. Correlated functional status among segregating V segments might be attributable to linkage disequilibrium, but an unknown experimental factor could not be ruled out. The study gave a list of under 200 TCR beta chains associated with cytomegalovirus. In an earlier analysis of 587 of the donors, most TCR beta V segments were observed in productive rearrangements about 90% or about 30% of the time, broadly matching IMGT annotations. In a later analysis, HLA-associated TCR beta chains showed more clonal expansion and lower generation probabilities than non-associated chains that were equally common. A later analysis associated 15,000 or so TCR beta sequences with specific HLA alleles at a false discovery rate of 0.05. Most TCR sequences were observed very rarely across donors, whereas some public TCRs were present in many individuals. Several of the top co-occurrence clusters appeared to be linked to parvovirus B19, influenza, CMV and Epstein-Barr virus, according to a later analysis.

The library was made by the immunoSEQ multiplex PCR assay. For the multiplex PCR, a mixture combining 60 forward primers for TCR Vbeta segments and 13 reverse primers for TCR Jbeta segments was used. The CDR3 region of rearranged TCR beta genes was amplified from genomic DNA by a multiplex PCR assay. On the Illumina HiSeq System, the amplified TCR beta libraries were sequenced as 87-base-pair reads. The authors' analysis ran thus. A later analysis counted about 76 million unique TCR beta chains across the 666 repertoires, and roughly 11 million of these chains were shared by at least two donors. A nearest-neighbor algorithm error-corrected the raw reads and collapsed the reads into unique sequences, merging closely related sequences to remove PCR and sequencing errors. To assign V, D and J gene segments, CDR3 sequences were aligned to IMGT reference sequences. For a sequence to be retained, a match of at least six nucleotides was required to both a V gene segment and a J gene segment. A rearrangement was called productive if the CDR3 had no stop codons and remained in frame with V and J, and every other rearrangement was called non-productive. Following IMGT convention, CDR3 was defined as the stretch from the second conserved V-encoded cysteine up to the conserved J-encoded phenylalanine. In an earlier analysis of approximately 590 of the donors, sequences lacking an unambiguous match to a single V gene segment were excluded. In an earlier analysis of 587 of the donors, V segments were called functional above 56.7% productive rearrangements and were called segregating when the between-donor standard deviation exceeded 5%. A statistical classification framework was built to diagnose cytomegalovirus status from the catalog of TCR beta chain sequences. In a later analysis, V and J genes were assigned by comparing TCR nucleotide sequences against IMGT/GENE-DB human TR gene sequences. Using the TCRdist pipeline, a later analysis assigned CDR3 sequences along with most-parsimonious VDJ recombination scenarios. A later analysis defined each TCR beta chain by its CDR3 amino acid sequence plus V-gene family, and excluded reads lacking a unique V-gene family. In a later analysis, nearly 600 highly shared, low-generation-probability nucleotide sequences were removed to address suspected cross-contamination and a sequencing artifact. In a later analysis, a clonal expansion index was calculated for each public chain from normalized within-repertoire ranks of inferred template counts. In a later analysis, generation probabilities were computed using a VDJ recombination model fitted to out-of-frame rearrangements, and the results were checked against IGoR. In a later analysis, hypergeometric tests were used to score TCR-TCR, TCR-HLA and TCR-CMV co-occurrence, with a repertoire-size bias correction applied to TCR pairs. A later analysis estimated false discovery rates by permuting HLA or CMV assignments 20 times. In a later analysis, co-occurring TCRs were grouped using DBSCAN, and TCRdist sequence similarity was added for clustering within HLA-allele-positive subsets. Repertoires with fewer than 30,000 or more than 120,000 public chains were left out of co-occurrence clustering, as were about 5 repertoires with anomalous nucleotide sharing. The table comes from immuneACCESS by way of TCRdb, which keeps in-frame sequences with V and J called. Part of the clones is missing from these tables; in studies checked, under half for an unresolved V gene and the rest for unknown reasons. The D gene and trimming were derived from the DNA, and the V and J assignments and clone size from that table. The sample table gives about 110,000 clones. Roughly 3.6% of the sample belongs to the ten largest clones.

This sequence uses TRBV7-9 and TRBJ2-7; TRBD1 is possibly the D segment (7 matching bases). The origin of this receptor is a man under 40 in good health and CMV-seronegative. The sample comprised PBMCs. For the CDR3, the sequence is CASSLPPGRTGSYEQYF. The sequenced DNA: TGTGCCAGCAGCTTACCTCCTGGGAGGACAGGCTCCTACGAGCAGTACTTC.